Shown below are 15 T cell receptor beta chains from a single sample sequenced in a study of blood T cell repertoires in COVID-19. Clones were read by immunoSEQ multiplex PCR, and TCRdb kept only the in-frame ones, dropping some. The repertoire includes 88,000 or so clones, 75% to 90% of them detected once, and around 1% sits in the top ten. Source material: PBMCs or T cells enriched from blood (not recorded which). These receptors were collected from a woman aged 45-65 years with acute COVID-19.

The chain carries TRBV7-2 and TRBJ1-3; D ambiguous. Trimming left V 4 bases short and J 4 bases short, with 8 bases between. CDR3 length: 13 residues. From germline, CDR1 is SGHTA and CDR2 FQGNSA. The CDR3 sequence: CASSSTQGNTIYF. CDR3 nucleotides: TGTGCCAGCAGCTCAACACAGGGAAACACCATATATTTT.

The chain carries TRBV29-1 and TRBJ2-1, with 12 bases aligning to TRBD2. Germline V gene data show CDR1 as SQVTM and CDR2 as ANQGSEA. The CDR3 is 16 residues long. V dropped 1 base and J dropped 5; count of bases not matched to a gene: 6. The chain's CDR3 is CSVEVPSGRADNEQFF. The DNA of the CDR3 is TGCAGCGTTGAAGTACCTAGCGGGAGGGCGGACAATGAGCAGTTCTTC.

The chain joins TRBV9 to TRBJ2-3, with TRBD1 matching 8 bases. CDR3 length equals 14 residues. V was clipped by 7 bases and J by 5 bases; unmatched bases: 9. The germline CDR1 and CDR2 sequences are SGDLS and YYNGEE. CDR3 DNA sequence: TGTGCCAGCCGCTTGGGACAGGAGGAAGATACGCAGTATTTT. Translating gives CASRLGQEEDTQYF.

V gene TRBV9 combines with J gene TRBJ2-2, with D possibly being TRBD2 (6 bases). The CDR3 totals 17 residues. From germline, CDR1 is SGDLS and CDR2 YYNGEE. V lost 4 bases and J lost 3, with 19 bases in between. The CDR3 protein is CASSPEIPGGYTGELFF. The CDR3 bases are TGTGCCAGCAGCCCCGAGATCCCCGGAGGGTACACCGGGGAGCTGTTTTTT.

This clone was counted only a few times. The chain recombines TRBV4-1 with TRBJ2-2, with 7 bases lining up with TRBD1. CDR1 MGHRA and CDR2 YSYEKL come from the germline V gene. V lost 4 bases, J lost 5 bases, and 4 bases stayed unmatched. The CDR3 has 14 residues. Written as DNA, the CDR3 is TGCGCCAGCAGCCGCGACAGGGAAACCGGGGAGCTGTTTTTT. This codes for CASSRDRETGELFF.

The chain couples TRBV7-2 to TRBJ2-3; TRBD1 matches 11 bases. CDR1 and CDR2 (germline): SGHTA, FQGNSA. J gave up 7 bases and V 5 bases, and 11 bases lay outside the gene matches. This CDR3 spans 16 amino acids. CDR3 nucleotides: TGTGCCAGCAGCCTGAGGACAGGGGGCCTTGCTAATACGCAGTATTTT. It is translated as CASSLRTGGLANTQYF.

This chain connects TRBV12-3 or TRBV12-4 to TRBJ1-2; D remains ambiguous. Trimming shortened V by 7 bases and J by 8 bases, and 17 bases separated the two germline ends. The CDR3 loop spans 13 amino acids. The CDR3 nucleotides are TGTGCCAGCACCTCTACCCCCACGGGAGGCTACACCTTC. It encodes CASTSTPTGGYTF.

The CDR3 loop is CASRASGGSYEQYF. CDR3 coding DNA: TGTGCCAGTCGCGCTAGCGGGGGCTCCTACGAGCAGTACTTC. The V gene is TRBV19, the J gene TRBJ2-7, with TRBD2 identical over 10 bases. Germline trimming cut 8 bases from V and 0 bases from J; bases unmatched to any gene: 4. The germline gives CDR1 LNHDA, CDR2 SQIVND (reference sequence). This CDR3 region has 14 residues. The whole variable domain, filled in from reference TRBV19 and TRBJ2-7, reads DGGITQSPKYLFRKEGQNVTLSCEQNLNHDAMYWYRQDPGQGLRLIYYSQIVNDFQKGDIAEGYSVSREKKESFPLTVTSAQKNPTAFYLCASRASGGSYEQYFGPGTRLTVT.

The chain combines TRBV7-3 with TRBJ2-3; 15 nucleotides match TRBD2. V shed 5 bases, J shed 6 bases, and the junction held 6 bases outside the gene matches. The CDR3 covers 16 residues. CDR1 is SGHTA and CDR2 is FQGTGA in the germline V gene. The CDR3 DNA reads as TGTGCCAGCAGCCTCGGACTAGCGGGAGGGAGGGATACGCAGTATTTT. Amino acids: CASSLGLAGGRDTQYF. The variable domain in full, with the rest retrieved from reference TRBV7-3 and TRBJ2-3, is GAGVSQTPSNKVTEKGKYVELRCDPISGHTALYWYRQSLGQGPEFLIYFQGTGAADDSGLPNDRFFAVRPEGSVSTLKIQRTERGDSAVYLCASSLGLAGGRDTQYFGPGTRLTVL.

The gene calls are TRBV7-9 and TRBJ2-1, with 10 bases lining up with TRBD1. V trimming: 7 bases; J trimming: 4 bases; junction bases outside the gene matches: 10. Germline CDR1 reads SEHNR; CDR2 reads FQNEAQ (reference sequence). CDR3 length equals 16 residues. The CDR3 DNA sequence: TGTGCCAGCACCAGGGACAGGGGCGGCGAATACAATGAGCAGTTCTTC. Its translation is CASTRDRGGEYNEQFF.

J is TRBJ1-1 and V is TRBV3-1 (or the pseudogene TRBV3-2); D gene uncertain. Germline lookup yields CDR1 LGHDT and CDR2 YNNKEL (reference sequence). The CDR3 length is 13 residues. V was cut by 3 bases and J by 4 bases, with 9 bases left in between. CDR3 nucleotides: TGTGCCAGCAGCCATTCGCGGGGCACTGAAGCTTTCTTT. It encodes CASSHSRGTEAFF.

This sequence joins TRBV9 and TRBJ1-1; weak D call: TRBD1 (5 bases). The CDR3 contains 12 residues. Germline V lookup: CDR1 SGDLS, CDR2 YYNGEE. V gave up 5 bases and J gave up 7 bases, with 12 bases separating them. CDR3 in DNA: TGTGCCAGCAGTTCAGGGTCCTATGAAGCTTTCTTT. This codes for CASSSGSYEAFF. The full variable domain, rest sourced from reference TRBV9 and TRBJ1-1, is DSGVTQTPKHLITATGQRVTLRCSPRSGDLSVYWYQQSLDQGLQFLIQYYNGEERAKGNILERFSAQQFPDLHSELNLSSLELGDSALYFCASSSGSYEAFFGQGTRLTVV.

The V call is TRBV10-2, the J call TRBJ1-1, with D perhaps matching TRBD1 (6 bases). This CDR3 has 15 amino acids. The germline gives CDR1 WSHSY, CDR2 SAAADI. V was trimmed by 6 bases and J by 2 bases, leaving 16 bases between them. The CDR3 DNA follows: TGCGCCAGCAGGACCACAGGGTCGATCAACACTGAAGCTTTCTTT. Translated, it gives CASRTTGSINTEAFF.

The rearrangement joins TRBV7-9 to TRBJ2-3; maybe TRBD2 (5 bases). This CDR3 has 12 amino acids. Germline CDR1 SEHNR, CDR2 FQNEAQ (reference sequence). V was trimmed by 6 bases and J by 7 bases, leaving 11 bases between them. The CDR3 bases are TGTGCCAGCAGGGGCCCGGACTATACGCAGTATTTT. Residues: CASRGPDYTQYF. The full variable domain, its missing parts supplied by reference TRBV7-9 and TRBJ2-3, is DTGVSQNPRHKITKRGQNVTFRCDPISEHNRLYWYRQTLGQGPEFLTYFQNEAQLEKSRLLSDRFSAERPKGSFSTLEIQRTEQGDSAMYLCASRGPDYTQYFGPGTRLTVL.

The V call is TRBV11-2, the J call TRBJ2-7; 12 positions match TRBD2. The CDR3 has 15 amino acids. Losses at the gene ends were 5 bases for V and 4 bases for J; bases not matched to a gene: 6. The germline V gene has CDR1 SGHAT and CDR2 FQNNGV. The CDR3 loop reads CASSERLAGVYEQYF. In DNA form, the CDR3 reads TGTGCCAGCAGCGAACGACTAGCGGGAGTTTACGAGCAGTACTTC.